These 22 T cell receptor beta chains were all obtained from the same sample, sequenced in a study of blood T cell repertoires in COVID-19. Libraries were prepared by immunoSEQ multiplex PCR; TCRdb keeps only in-frame clonotypes and omits some of them. This sample has just under 300,000 clones, with around 90% found just once. Sequencing was performed on peripheral blood. The receptors shown here come from a man between 65 and 85 years old with acute or convalescent COVID-19.

The chain employs TRBV4-3 and TRBJ1-3; D is uncertain. V was shortened by 0 bases and J by 1 base, with 10 bases between the two germline ends. Looked up from germline, CDR1 is LGHNA and CDR2 is YSLEER. The CDR3 runs to 16 residues. CDR3 sequence (DNA): TGCGCCAGCAGCCAAGAAAATGCGGGGTCTGGAAACACCATATATTTT. Residues: CASSQENAGSGNTIYF.

This chain connects TRBV7-8 to TRBJ2-1; D possibly corresponds to TRBD2 (6 bases). Germline V gene sequence: CDR1 SGHVS, CDR2 FQNEAQ. Trimming removed 5 bases from V and 8 bases from J, with 19 bases in between. This CDR3 region has 15 residues. CDR3 DNA sequence: TGTGCCAGCAGCAAGACTAGTATCGGTTTGGATGAGCAGTTCTTC. It encodes CASSKTSIGLDEQFF.

CDR3 in amino acids: CASSQGDRGFRNEQFF. The CDR3 DNA follows: TGTGCCAGCAGCCAAGGGGACAGGGGGTTCCGCAATGAGCAGTTCTTC. The V call is TRBV3-1 (or the pseudogene TRBV3-2), the J call TRBJ2-1; 11 bases line up with TRBD1. Germline loops: CDR1 LGHDT, CDR2 YNNKEL (reference sequence). The V and J ends lost 1 base and 6 bases, in that order; junction bases with no gene match: 5. This CDR3 has 16 residues.

This clone was seen only once. This chain connects TRBV11-1 to TRBJ1-1; D is unclear. Germline lookup yields CDR1 SGHAT and CDR2 FQDESV (reference sequence). The CDR3 consists of 13 residues. Trimming stripped 3 bases from V and 4 bases from J, with 9 bases between. The CDR3 loop is CASSLRVGTEAFF. Here the CDR3 DNA reads TGTGCCAGCAGCTTGAGGGTGGGCACTGAAGCTTTCTTT. Using reference TRBV11-1 and TRBJ1-1 for the parts outside the CDR3, the full variable domain is EAEVAQSPRYKITEKSQAVAFWCDPISGHATLYWYRQILGQGPELLVQFQDESVVDDSQLPKDRFSAERLKGVDSTLKIQPAELGDSAMYLCASSLRVGTEAFFGQGTRLTVV.

The chain uses TRBV6-5 and TRBJ2-1; 10 nucleotides agree with TRBD1. Germline V lookup: CDR1 MNHEY, CDR2 SVGAGI. The CDR3 is 13 residues long. The V gene end was trimmed by 6 bases and the J gene end by 10 bases; junction bases not matched to a gene: 6. CDR3 sequence: CASRGTGVTEQFF. The CDR3 DNA follows: TGTGCCAGCAGAGGGACAGGGGTCACCGAGCAGTTCTTC.

The chain has TRBV5-4 and TRBJ2-1; D possibly corresponds to TRBD2 (5 bases). V lost 2 bases to trimming and J lost 5 bases, with 8 bases between them. The germline CDR1 and CDR2 sequences are SGHNT and YYREEE (reference sequence). This CDR3 has 13 amino acids. For the CDR3, the DNA is TGTGCCAGCAGCTTTTCACTAGACAATGAGCAGTTCTTC. Translating gives CASSFSLDNEQFF.

This clone was seen only a few times. The V call is TRBV3-1 (or the pseudogene TRBV3-2), the J call TRBJ1-1, with D maybe TRBD1 (5 bases). Germline loops: CDR1 LGHDT, CDR2 YNNKEL (reference sequence). CDR3 length equals 13 residues. The V end was cut by 5 bases, the J end by 3 bases, with 10 bases between. The CDR3: CASSYRGYTEAFF. The CDR3 DNA follows: TGTGCCAGCAGCTACCGGGGGTACACTGAAGCTTTCTTT.

J is TRBJ1-1 and V is TRBV18; a weak D match, TRBD1 (5 bases). The ends were cut back, 3 bases at V and 4 bases at J, with 18 bases in the middle. The CDR3 totals 16 residues. Per germline, CDR1 KGHSH and CDR2 LQKENI. As DNA, the CDR3 is TGTGCCAGCTCACCGAGGTTCGAAGTGGGGCCCACTGAAGCTTTCTTT. It codes for CASSPRFEVGPTEAFF.

CDR3: CATRAPGQAGRYTF. The CDR3 coding sequence is TGTGCCACCAGGGCCCCGGGACAGGCGGGGCGCTACACCTTC. The chain uses TRBV24-1 and TRBJ1-2; 8 nucleotides match TRBD1. Germline trimming cut 7 bases from V and 9 bases from J; bases unmatched to any gene: 12. Germline V lookup: CDR1 KGHDR, CDR2 SFDVKD. The CDR3 spans 14 residues.

This sequence joins TRBV4-3 and TRBJ1-2; TRBD1 agrees at 10 bases. The J segment lost 3 bases and the V segment lost 4 bases, leaving 5 bases of the junction unmatched. Germline CDR1 and CDR2: LGHNA and YSLEER. The CDR3 extends over 15 amino acids. Here the CDR3 DNA reads TGCGCCAGCAGCCTAAGGGACAGGGGACACTATGGCTACACCTTC. This sequence encodes CASSLRDRGHYGYTF.

The V call is TRBV18, the J call TRBJ1-1, with D hard to call. Trimming cost V 2 bases and J 0 bases, with 4 bases left between them. The CDR3 loop spans 13 amino acids. Germline assignment: CDR1 KGHSH and CDR2 LQKENI. As DNA, the CDR3 is TGTGCCAGCTCACCAGCTATGAACACTGAAGCTTTCTTT. Protein sequence: CASSPAMNTEAFF.

This chain links TRBV7-3 with TRBJ1-1; no clear D gene. From germline, CDR1 is SGHTA and CDR2 FQGTGA. The CDR3 extends over 15 amino acids. V was cut by 2 bases and J by 6 bases, with 16 bases left in between. In DNA form, the CDR3 reads TGTGCCAGCAGCTTAGGGAGTGGACGAACAGCTGAAGCTTTCTTT. Its protein product is CASSLGSGRTAEAFF.

CDR3 region: CASSQSGGDNEQFF. The CDR3 nucleotides read TGTGCCAGCAGCCAAAGCGGGGGGGACAATGAGCAGTTCTTC. The chain joins TRBV4-2 to TRBJ2-1, with TRBD2 identical over 10 bases. This CDR3 has 14 amino acids. Looked up from germline, CDR1 is LGHNA and CDR2 is YNFKEQ. The junction had 0 bases not matched to a gene; V was cut back by 2 bases and J by 5 bases.

The chain combines TRBV4-1 with TRBJ1-6; D may be TRBD1 (5 bases). With 0 bases removed from V and 7 bases from J, the gap between germline ends came to 16 bases. Germline values: CDR1 MGHRA, CDR2 YSYEKL. The CDR3 runs to 17 residues. The CDR3 DNA reads as TGCGCCAGCAGCCAAGATCTCGGGGGTCAGGGAAATTCACCCCTCCACTTT. It translates to CASSQDLGGQGNSPLHF.

The chain links TRBV27 to TRBJ2-7, with TRBD1 matching 9 bases. CDR3 length: 15 residues. Germline V gene lookup returns CDR1 MNHEY and CDR2 SMNVEV (reference sequence). Germline trimming cut 2 bases from V and 3 bases from J; bases unmatched to any gene: 5. The CDR3 is CASSLHQGQGYEQYF. Written as DNA, the CDR3 is TGTGCCAGCAGTTTACACCAGGGACAGGGCTACGAGCAGTACTTC.

The V and J genes are TRBV9 and TRBJ1-5, with D unclear. CDR3 size: 13 residues. The V end lost 0 bases, the J end lost 7 bases, and 8 bases lay between the germline ends. Germline CDR1 SGDLS, CDR2 YYNGEE. CDR3 sequence: CASSVGERQPQHF. CDR3 bases: TGTGCCAGCAGCGTAGGGGAGCGACAGCCCCAGCATTTT.

This clone has a single count. This rearrangement joins TRBV7-9 to TRBJ2-7; D call uncertain. Germline CDR1 is SEHNR and CDR2 is FQNEAQ (reference sequence). The CDR3 sequence is 13 residues long. Trimming removed 3 bases at V and 4 bases at J, with 10 bases between. CDR3 coding DNA: TGTGCCAGCAGCTTCAACCCGACTTACGAGCAGTACTTC. This encodes CASSFNPTYEQYF.

This sequence joins TRBV6-1 and TRBJ2-1, with 14 bases matching TRBD2. J lost 8 bases, V lost 3 bases, and 3 bases had no gene match. This CDR3 has 15 residues. In germline, CDR1 is MNHNS, CDR2 SASEGT. Written as DNA, the CDR3 is TGTGCCAGCAGTGAGGGACTAGCGGGAGTCTATGAGCAGTTCTTC. Translation: CASSEGLAGVYEQFF.

The V gene is TRBV7-9, the J gene TRBJ1-5, with D hard to call. The CDR3 is 15 amino acids. Germline CDR1 SEHNR, CDR2 FQNEAQ (reference sequence). The V end was cut by 5 bases, the J end by 2 bases, with 13 bases between. CDR3 residues: CASSNGEGRNQPQHF. CDR3 DNA: TGTGCCAGCAGCAACGGGGAGGGTCGCAATCAGCCCCAGCATTTT.

A few counts support this clone. The same CDR3 also results from other DNA sequences found in this sample. The chain has TRBV5-1 and TRBJ2-2, with D unclear. V was trimmed by 2 bases and J by 3 bases, leaving 5 bases between them. The CDR3 runs to 13 residues. Germline V CDR1 and CDR2: SGHRS, YFSETQ. Here the CDR3 DNA reads TGCGCCAGCAGCTTACTTGACACCGGGGAGCTGTTTTTT. Translation: CASSLLDTGELFF.

The V and J genes are TRBV5-1 and TRBJ1-6; possible D gene TRBD1, 5 bases. V was trimmed by 4 bases and J by 3 bases, leaving 14 bases between them. The CDR3 extends over 16 amino acids. Germline V gene data show CDR1 as SGHRS and CDR2 as YFSETQ. CDR3 nucleotide sequence: TGCGCCAGCAGCGAATTTGGACAAGTCTATAATTCACCCCTCCACTTT. Translated, it gives CASSEFGQVYNSPLHF.

V usage is TRBV7-2 and J usage is TRBJ2-1; 7 bases are a match to TRBD1. V trimming: 5 bases; J trimming: 7 bases; junction bases outside the gene matches: 2. CDR3 length: 12 amino acids. In germline, CDR1 is SGHTA, CDR2 FQGNSA. The CDR3 nucleotides read TGTGCCAGCAGCAAACAGGGGAATGAGCAGTTCTTC. It specifies CASSKQGNEQFF.